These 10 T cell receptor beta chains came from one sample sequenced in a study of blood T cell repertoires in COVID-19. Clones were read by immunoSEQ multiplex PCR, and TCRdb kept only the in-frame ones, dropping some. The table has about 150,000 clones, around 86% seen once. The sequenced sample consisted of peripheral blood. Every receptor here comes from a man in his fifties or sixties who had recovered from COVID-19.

CDR3 loop: CASSYSARTSYEQYF. The DNA of the CDR3 is TGTGCCAGCAGTTACTCCGCGCGTACCTCCTACGAGCAGTACTTC. The chain couples TRBV6-5 to TRBJ2-7; D unclear. This CDR3 is 15 amino acids long. Germline V lookup: CDR1 MNHEY, CDR2 SVGAGI. V lost 0 bases and J 0 bases, leaving 9 bases between the germline ends.

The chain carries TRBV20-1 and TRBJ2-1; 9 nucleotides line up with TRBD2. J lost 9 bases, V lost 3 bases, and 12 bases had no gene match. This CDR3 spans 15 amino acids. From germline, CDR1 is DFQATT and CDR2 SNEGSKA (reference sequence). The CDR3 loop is CSASSQGLAAGEQFF. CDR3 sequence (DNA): TGCAGTGCTAGTTCCCAGGGACTAGCCGCGGGTGAGCAGTTCTTC.

CDR3 nucleotides: TGTGCCAGCAGTAGTTGGGCCTCCTTTGGGACAGATACGCAGTATTTT. Translating gives CASSSWASFGTDTQYF. This rearrangement joins TRBV27 to TRBJ2-3; D gene unclear. Looked up from germline, CDR1 is MNHEY and CDR2 is SMNVEV (reference sequence). V was pared by 5 bases and J by 3 bases, with 18 bases between. This CDR3 contains 16 residues.

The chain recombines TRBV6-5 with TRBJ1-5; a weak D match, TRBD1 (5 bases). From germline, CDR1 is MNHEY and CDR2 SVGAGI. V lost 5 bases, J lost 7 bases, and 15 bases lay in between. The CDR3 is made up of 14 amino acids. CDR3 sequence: CASSLEGQGQPQHF. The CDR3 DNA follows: TGTGCCAGCAGTCTAGAAGGTCAGGGACAGCCCCAGCATTTT.

DNA of the CDR3: TGCGCCAGCAGCCAAGAGCGTAGCACCGGGGAGCTGTTTTTT. It codes for CASSQERSTGELFF. J is TRBJ2-2 and V is TRBV4-3; no clear D. The V end lost 0 bases, the J end lost 4 bases, and 6 bases lay between the germline ends. Germline CDR1 LGHNA, CDR2 YSLEER. The CDR3 spans 14 residues.

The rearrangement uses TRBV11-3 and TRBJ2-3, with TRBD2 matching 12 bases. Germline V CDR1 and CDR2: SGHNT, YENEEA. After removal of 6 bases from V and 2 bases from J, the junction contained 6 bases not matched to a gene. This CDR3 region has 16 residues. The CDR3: CASSTSGGSFTDTQYF. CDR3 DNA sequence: TGTGCCAGCAGTACTAGCGGGGGGAGTTTCACAGATACGCAGTATTTT.

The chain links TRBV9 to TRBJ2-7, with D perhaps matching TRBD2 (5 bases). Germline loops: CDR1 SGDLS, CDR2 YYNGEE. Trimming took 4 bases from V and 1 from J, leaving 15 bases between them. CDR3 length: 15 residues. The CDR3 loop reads CASSPSRGFSYEQYF. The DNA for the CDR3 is TGTGCCAGCAGCCCTAGTAGAGGGTTTTCCTACGAGCAGTACTTC.

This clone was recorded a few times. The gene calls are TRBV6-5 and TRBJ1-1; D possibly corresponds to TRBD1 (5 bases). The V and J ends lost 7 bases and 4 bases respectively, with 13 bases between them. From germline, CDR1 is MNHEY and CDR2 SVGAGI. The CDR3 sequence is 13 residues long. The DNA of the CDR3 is TGTGCCAGCAAAGTTCCAGGGTTCACTGAAGCTTTCTTT. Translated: CASKVPGFTEAFF.

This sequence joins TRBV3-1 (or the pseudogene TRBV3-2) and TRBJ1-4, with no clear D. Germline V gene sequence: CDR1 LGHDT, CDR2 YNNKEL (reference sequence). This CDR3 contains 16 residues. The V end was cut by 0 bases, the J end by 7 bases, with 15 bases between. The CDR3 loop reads CASSQDETEIFEKLFF. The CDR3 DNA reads TGTGCCAGCAGCCAAGATGAAACAGAAATTTTTGAAAAACTGTTTTTT.

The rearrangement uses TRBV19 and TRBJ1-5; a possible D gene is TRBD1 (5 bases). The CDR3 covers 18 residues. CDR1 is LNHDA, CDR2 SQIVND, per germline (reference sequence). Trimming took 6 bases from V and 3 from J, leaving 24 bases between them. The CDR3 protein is CASRFSGGFFRDNQPQHF. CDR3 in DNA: TGTGCCAGTAGGTTTTCCGGGGGGTTCTTTCGGGACAATCAGCCCCAGCATTTT.